One and the same sample provided the 10 T cell receptor beta chains below, sequenced in a study of technical replicates of blood from several donors. Generated by immunoSEQ multiplex PCR, the TCRdb table keeps only in-frame clones and is missing some. The table has roughly 69,000 clones, under 98% seen once; the top ten hold about 0.31%. Sequencing was carried out using T cells isolated from PBMCs. The source is a human donor in good health.

V usage is TRBV15 and J usage is TRBJ1-1; D remains unclear. Trimming took off 0 bases at V and 6 bases at J, with 11 bases between the two ends. This CDR3 comprises 14 residues. Per germline, CDR1 LNHNV and CDR2 YYDKDF (reference sequence). The CDR3 is CATSRDSNGAEAFF. The DNA of the CDR3 is TGTGCCACCAGCAGAGATAGCAACGGGGCTGAAGCTTTCTTT.

The chain joins TRBV6-1 to TRBJ2-7; TRBD2 agrees at 7 bases. The trim removed 4 bases at V and 3 bases at J, leaving 12 bases unmatched. Germline loops: CDR1 MNHNS, CDR2 SASEGT. The CDR3 has 16 residues. The CDR3 DNA sequence: TGTGCCAGCAGTGGGGGGGGGATGGGGCTATACTACGAGCAGTACTTC. This codes for CASSGGGMGLYYEQYF.

J is TRBJ2-1 and V is TRBV5-6; D remains ambiguous. CDR3 length: 12 amino acids. CDR1 and CDR2 (germline): SGHDT, YYEEEE. Trimming stripped 3 bases from V and 7 bases from J, with 8 bases between. This CDR3 reads CASSSQTNEQFF. The CDR3 DNA reads as TGTGCCAGCAGCTCACAGACAAATGAGCAGTTCTTC.

The chain carries TRBV25-1 and TRBJ1-2, with D unclear. Germline V lookup: CDR1 MGHDK, CDR2 SYGVNS. V was pared by 1 base and J by 4 bases, with 13 bases between. CDR3 length: 15 residues. Written as DNA, the CDR3 is TGTGCCAGCAGTGAATTTGCCGAAGCCTTCTATGGCTACACCTTC. It translates to CASSEFAEAFYGYTF.

The chain uses TRBV28 and TRBJ1-5; 8 bases line up with TRBD1. Trimming took 6 bases from V and 7 from J; bases not matched to a gene: 5. The CDR3 has 13 amino acids. CDR1 is MDHEN, CDR2 SYDVKM, per germline. CDR3 loop: CASRWTGQQPQHF. DNA for the CDR3: TGTGCCAGCAGGTGGACAGGGCAACAGCCCCAGCATTTT.

In its sample, this clone was seen once. The rearrangement uses TRBV7-2 and TRBJ2-1, with a possible D match to TRBD1 (5 bases). Germline V gene lookup returns CDR1 SGHTA and CDR2 FQGNSA. CDR3 length: 16 residues. The V end lost 1 base, the J end lost 1 base, and 11 bases lay between the germline ends. The CDR3 bases are TGTGCCAGCAGCTTAGTTGGGGCAGTATCCTACAATGAGCAGTTCTTC. Translating it yields CASSLVGAVSYNEQFF.

The chain links TRBV4-1 to TRBJ2-3, with 9 bases matching TRBD2. There are 15 residues in the CDR3. V shed 3 bases, J shed 8 bases, and the junction held 9 bases outside the gene matches. Looked up from germline, CDR1 is MGHRA and CDR2 is YSYEKL. For the CDR3, the DNA is TGCGCCAGCAGCCAGGCCGGGACTAGCTCTGTTACGCAGTATTTT. As protein: CASSQAGTSSVTQYF.

The chain joins TRBV7-9 to TRBJ2-5; weak D call: TRBD2 (5 bases). The CDR3 has 16 amino acids. Deletions cut 5 bases from V and 1 base from J, with 17 bases between. Germline V CDR1 and CDR2: SEHNR, FQNEAQ (reference sequence). The CDR3 DNA reads as TGTGCCAGCAGCCCCCGTTGGGGAGAAGGCCAAGAGACCCAGTACTTC. It codes for CASSPRWGEGQETQYF. The full variable domain, with the rest looked up from reference TRBV7-9 and TRBJ2-5, is DTGVSQNPRHKITKRGQNVTFRCDPISEHNRLYWYRQTLGQGPEFLTYFQNEAQLEKSRLLSDRFSAERPKGSFSTLEIQRTEQGDSAMYLCASSPRWGEGQETQYFGPGTRLLVL.

The chain is built from TRBV6-5 and TRBJ2-2, with D maybe TRBD2 (6 bases). The CDR3 has 14 residues. V shed 0 bases and J shed 7 bases, with 9 bases lying between them. CDR1 and CDR2 (germline): MNHEY, SVGAGI. CDR3 region: CASSYSGGIGELFF. The CDR3 nucleotides are TGTGCCAGCAGTTACTCCGGGGGTATCGGGGAGCTGTTTTTT.

V and J are TRBV9 and TRBJ2-5, with a weak D call TRBD1 (5 bases). CDR3 length equals 14 residues. The germline V and J ends were trimmed by 0 bases and 5 bases, with 11 bases remaining between them. Germline-derived CDR1 and CDR2 are SGDLS and YYNGEE. CDR3 region: CASSVESKGETQYF. The CDR3 nucleotides are TGTGCCAGCAGCGTAGAAAGTAAGGGGGAGACCCAGTACTTC.